The rows below give T cell receptor beta chains drawn from one sample of a study of T-cell reconstitution after alpha-beta-depleted transplantation in children. TCRdb reprocessed the PCR reads with MiXCR, giving one entry per CDR3 protein. The table has approximately 250,000 distinct CDR3 sequences, over 9.5% seen once. The source material was PBMCs from the stem cell graft donor, sampled from the stem cell graft. These receptors all come from a human donor who donated a stem cell graft to a child with SCID. Each CDR3 is given with its conserved first and last residue. Each record gives: clone size, V gene, D gene, J gene, CDR3 protein, CDR3 DNA. D genes are given only for firm matches. Clone size is stated in some rows and not others, as once, few, many or a class when expanded.

.,TRBV4-2,.,TRBJ1-2,CASSQGRDHIYGYTF,TGTGCCAGCAGCCAAGGCCGGGATCACATCTATGGCTACACCTTC
many,TRBV2,TRBD1,TRBJ2-5,CASSDRTGKGTQYF,TGTGCCAGCAGTGACCGGACAGGGAAAGGGACCCAGTACTTC
many,TRBV27,TRBD1,TRBJ2-5,CASSSRQGRETQYF,TGTGCCAGCAGTTCAAGACAGGGCAGAGAGACCCAGTACTTC
many,TRBV4-1,.,TRBJ1-2,CASSQGKGNYGYTF,TGCGCCAGCAGCCAAGGCAAGGGGAACTATGGCTACACCTTC
many,TRBV12-3/TRBV12-4,.,TRBJ2-7,CASSLAGTAFYEQYF,TGTGCCAGCAGTTTAGCAGGGACTGCTTTCTACGAGCAGTACTTC
.,TRBV7-1,.,TRBJ2-2,CASSLRHQTGHLSNTGELFF,TGTGCCAGCAGCCTCAGGCACCAGACCGGACACCTCTCGAACACCGGGGAGCTGTTTTTT
many,TRBV5-1,.,TRBJ1-1,CASSGAAKGNTEAFF,TGCGCCAGCTCCGGGGCAGCCAAGGGGAACACTGAAGCTTTCTTT
.,TRBV12-3/TRBV12-4,.,TRBJ1-2,CASSGVGHGYTF,TGTGCCAGCAGTGGGGTGGGACATGGCTACACCTTC
many,TRBV20-1,.,TRBJ2-3,CSAGPSGTQYF,TGCAGTGCAGGACCCTCGGGTACGCAGTATTTT
many,TRBV11-2,.,TRBJ2-7,CASSSEKGASGHSYEQYF,TGTGCCAGCAGCTCAGAGAAGGGGGCTAGCGGACACTCCTACGAGCAGTACTTC
many,TRBV28,.,TRBJ1-5,CASSEFRVWQPQHF,TGTGCCAGCAGTGAATTCAGGGTGTGGCAGCCCCAGCATTTT
many,TRBV20-1,.,TRBJ2-5,CSAPTRIQETQYF,TGCAGTGCTCCTACGAGGATACAAGAGACCCAGTACTTC
many,TRBV5-1,.,TRBJ1-2,CASSLDSYPNYGYTF,TGCGCCAGCAGCTTAGACAGTTACCCGAACTATGGCTACACCTTC
many,TRBV20-1,TRBD1,TRBJ1-1,CSARDQQGGAFF,TGCAGTGCTAGAGACCAACAGGGGGGAGCTTTCTTT
many,TRBV3-1,.,TRBJ2-1,CASSQVFGRFYNEQFF,TGTGCCAGCAGCCAAGTCTTCGGGCGATTTTACAATGAGCAGTTCTTC
many,TRBV5-1,.,TRBJ2-5,CASSLGTRETQYF,TGCGCCAGCAGCTTGGGAACTCGGGAGACCCAGTACTTC
.,TRBV28,TRBD2,TRBJ2-7,CASSETLLAVSSYEQYF,TGTGCCAGCAGTGAGACTTTACTAGCGGTGAGCTCCTACGAGCAGTACTTC
few,TRBV11-2,TRBD1,TRBJ2-7,CASSDPGQGEGEQYF,TGTGCCAGCAGTGATCCGGGACAGGGTGAGGGCGAGCAGTACTTC
many,TRBV7-2,.,TRBJ2-5,CASSLNLQETQYF,TGTGCCAGCAGCTTAAATCTTCAAGAGACCCAGTACTTC
many,TRBV2,.,TRBJ2-3,CASSEALLGIRDTQYF,TGTGCCAGCAGTGAAGCGCTTTTGGGGATACGGGATACGCAGTATTTT
many,TRBV20-1,.,TRBJ1-2,CSARPQTGNHGYTF,TGCAGTGCTCGTCCCCAAACAGGGAACCACGGCTACACCTTC
many,TRBV7-9,.,TRBJ2-3,CASSLGPGGHTDTQYF,TGTGCCAGCAGCTTAGGCCCGGGCGGCCACACAGATACGCAGTATTTT
few,TRBV5-1,.,TRBJ1-4,CASSLAGSGGEKLFF,TGCGCCAGCAGCTTGGCAGGGTCAGGTGGCGAAAAACTGTTTTTT
.,TRBV5-1,.,TRBJ1-1,CASSPGKDTEAFF,TGCGCCAGCAGCCCCGGGAAGGACACTGAAGCTTTCTTT
many,TRBV13,.,TRBJ2-7,CASTGRDTYEQYF,TGTGCCAGCACGGGTAGGGACACCTACGAGCAGTACTTC
.,TRBV28,.,TRBJ2-2,CASSFVWGENTGELFF,TGTGCCAGCAGTTTCGTCTGGGGTGAGAACACCGGGGAGCTGTTTTTT
many,TRBV5-1,TRBD1,TRBJ1-1,CASSYGQDTEAFF,TGCGCCAGCAGCTATGGACAGGACACTGAAGCTTTCTTT
many,TRBV11-2,.,TRBJ1-3,CASSIMSQDLSGNTIYF,TGTGCCAGCAGCATTATGTCACAGGACCTCTCTGGAAACACCATATATTTT
many,TRBV7-2,.,TRBJ1-6,CASSYGQPQDSPLHF,TGTGCCAGCAGCTACGGACAGCCCCAAGATTCACCCCTCCACTTT
.,TRBV19,TRBD1,TRBJ1-5,CASRGTGGYNQPQHF,TGTGCCAGTAGAGGGACAGGGGGTTACAATCAGCCCCAGCATTTT
many,TRBV5-1,.,TRBJ1-2,CASSEAGGFNYGYTF,TGCGCCAGCAGCGAGGCGGGCGGTTTCAACTATGGCTACACCTTC
many,TRBV3-1,.,TRBJ2-1,CASSQAIVGSLGQFF,TGTGCCAGCAGCCAGGCCATAGTGGGCTCCCTGGGGCAGTTCTTC
many,TRBV2,.,TRBJ2-1,CASNPDRTYNEQFF,TGTGCCAGCAACCCGGACCGAACCTACAATGAGCAGTTCTTC
many,TRBV5-1,.,TRBJ1-1,CASYPDRQRDTEAFF,TGCGCCAGTTACCCGGACCGACAACGGGACACTGAAGCTTTCTTT
many,TRBV9,TRBD2,TRBJ2-1,CASSVGDQAGGLYNEQFF,TGTGCCAGCAGCGTAGGGGATCAAGCGGGGGGCCTATACAATGAGCAGTTCTTC
many,TRBV7-6,.,TRBJ1-6,CASNSGLPGSPLHF,TGTGCCAGCAATTCGGGACTCCCAGGTTCACCCCTCCACTTT
many,TRBV7-6,.,TRBJ2-3,CASQRSDTQYF,TGTGCCAGCCAACGGTCGGATACGCAGTATTTT
many,TRBV27,TRBD1,TRBJ2-2,CASTEQGGTGELFF,TGTGCCAGCACTGAACAGGGGGGCACCGGGGAGCTGTTTTTT
many,TRBV12-3/TRBV12-4,.,TRBJ2-7,CASSPSLYEQYF,TGTGCCAGCAGCCCCTCACTCTACGAGCAGTACTTC
many,TRBV20-1,.,TRBJ1-5,CSARDRRQGRDQPQHF,TGCAGTGCTAGAGATCGTAGGCAGGGGCGCGATCAGCCCCAGCATTTT
many,TRBV12-3/TRBV12-4,TRBD2,TRBJ2-2,CASSLRGGDTGELFF,TGTGCCAGCAGTCTCCGCGGGGGTGACACCGGGGAGCTGTTTTTT
many,TRBV3-1,.,TRBJ1-2,CASSQDRLYGYTF,TGTGCCAGCAGCCAAGACCGGCTCTATGGCTACACCTTC
many,TRBV5-6,.,TRBJ2-3,CASSPESDTDTQYF,TGTGCCAGCAGCCCCGAAAGCGACACAGATACGCAGTATTTT
many,TRBV5-1,TRBD1,TRBJ2-7,CASSPPGSGTGVDYEQYF,TGCGCCAGCAGCCCCCCGGGGTCGGGGACAGGGGTCGATTACGAGCAGTACTTC
many,TRBV29-1,TRBD1,TRBJ2-2,CSVDPSGGDTGELFF,TGCAGCGTTGATCCCTCAGGGGGTGACACCGGGGAGCTGTTTTTT
many,TRBV6-1,.,TRBJ1-4,CASRLQGWQEKLFF,TGTGCCAGCAGACTCCAGGGTTGGCAGGAAAAACTGTTTTTT
many,TRBV7-9,.,TRBJ1-3,CASSTWDGGNTIYF,TGTGCCAGCAGCACTTGGGACGGAGGAAACACCATATATTTT
.,TRBV5-1,.,TRBJ1-1,CASSFSGLVGTEAFF,TGCGCCAGCAGCTTCAGTGGGCTTGTGGGCACTGAAGCGTTCTTT
many,TRBV20-1,.,TRBJ1-2,CSARGPYDYGYTF,TGCAGTGCTCGCGGGCCATACGACTATGGCTACACCTTC
many,TRBV20-1,.,TRBJ1-2,CSARDLRDLNYGYTF,TGCAGTGCTAGAGATCTCCGAGACCTTAACTATGGCTACACCTTC
many,TRBV12-3/TRBV12-4,.,TRBJ1-5,CASSSFPQGSQDQPQHF,TGTGCCAGCAGTTCATTCCCCCAAGGGAGTCAGGATCAGCCCCAGCATTTT
many,TRBV9,.,TRBJ2-7,CASSVDSWEREQYF,TGTGCCAGCAGCGTCGACTCCTGGGAACGGGAGCAGTACTTC
.,TRBV15,.,TRBJ1-3,CATSREYPGGGNTIYF,TGTGCCACCAGCAGAGAGTACCCCGGAGGAGGAAACACCATATATTTT